The entry below describes one TCR beta chain. The antigen is undetermined. These data belong to a study of cytotoxic CD8 clonotypes in ibrutinib-treated CLL. Study in general: Results showed roughly 25 partial and 2 complete responses; following median around 68 months, 14 remained remitted, roughly 12 advanced.

Points from the study as a whole: Baseline clonality, above age-matched healthy donor levels, tracked circulating CD8+ T-cell counts.

Repertoires were generated with immunoSEQ multiplex PCR, while TCRdb's copy carries only in-frame clones and drops some. This repertoire shows about 160,000 clones, 81% found once; its top ten account for about 1.9%. Trimming removed 0 bases from V and 3 bases from J, with 20 bases in between. Germline CDR1 and CDR2: SGHTA and FQGNSA. The CDR3 covers 19 residues. V usage is TRBV7-2 and J usage is TRBJ1-4; D not certain. The clonotype comes from a human donor with chronic lymphocytic leukemia. The sample consisted of PBMCs, taken after 12 months of ibrutinib treatment. This CDR3 reads CASSLAQRTLARSNEKLFF. The CDR3 nucleotides read TGTGCCAGCAGCTTAGCGCAAAGGACGCTAGCCCGTTCTAATGAAAAACTGTTTTTT.